This T cell receptor (beta chain) emerged from a study of T cells in Graves' hyperthyroidism and ophthalmopathy. Trimming took 4 bases from V and 3 from J, leaving 13 bases between them. This CDR3 comprises 15 residues. Germline V lookup: CDR1 SNHLY, CDR2 FYNNEI. TCR beta CDR3 regions were amplified from RNA transcripts. The HTBI primer set served for first-round RT-PCR of the TCR CDR3. Using its own MiXCR run on the multiplex PCR reads, TCRdb lists one record per CDR3 protein. The sample shows 300,000 to 500,000 distinct CDR3 sequences, more than 13% of them seen only once. This clonotype was recorded a few times.

The specimen sequenced was blood. This receptor was identified in a woman between 25 and 40 years old with Graves' hyperthyroidism. This sequence joins TRBV2 and TRBJ1-5; D may be TRBD1 (6 bases). DNA for the CDR3: TGTGCCAGCAGTGTTGCTACAGGGATCAATCAGCCCCAGCATTTT. The encoded protein is CASSVATGINQPQHF.